The 20 T cell receptor beta chains presented below share a single source sample, sequenced in a study of cytomegalovirus exposure and HLA in healthy donors. The data were produced by immunoSEQ multiplex PCR, yet TCRdb's version contains in-frame clones alone and is incomplete. In the table there are over 150,000 clones, approximately 80% of which are singletons. The sample consisted of PBMCs. Every receptor here comes from a woman in her 30s in good health and CMV-seropositive.

The J gene is TRBJ2-2, the V gene TRBV2, with 9 positions matching TRBD1. The J segment lost 4 bases and the V segment lost 6 bases, leaving 6 bases of the junction unmatched. CDR3 length: 15 residues. Germline CDR1 SNHLY, CDR2 FYNNEI. CDR3 bases: TGTGCCAGCAGGAAGGACAGGGGAAGCACCGGGGAGCTGTTTTTT. Amino acids: CASRKDRGSTGELFF.

This clone was seen just once. The chain links TRBV6-1 to TRBJ2-3; 7 positions agree with TRBD2. The V and J ends lost 7 bases and 1 base, in that order; junction bases with no gene match: 8. This CDR3 contains 15 residues. From germline, CDR1 is MNHNS and CDR2 SASEGT. CDR3 sequence (DNA): TGTGCCAGCACCCAGGGAGGGGTTGGCACAGATACGCAGTATTTT. Its protein is CASTQGGVGTDTQYF.

Here the CDR3 reads CASSPYLRQGNEQFF. Here the CDR3 DNA reads TGTGCCAGCAGTCCCTACTTAAGGCAGGGCAATGAGCAGTTCTTC. The chain employs TRBV27 and TRBJ2-1; D possibly corresponds to TRBD1 (5 bases). Trimming cost V 5 bases and J 6 bases, with 17 bases left between them. This CDR3 is built from 15 residues. Germline CDR1 MNHEY, CDR2 SMNVEV (reference sequence).

V is TRBV14 and J is TRBJ2-3, with 7 positions matching TRBD1. Germline V gene sequence: CDR1 SGHDN, CDR2 FVKESK. The V and J ends lost 3 bases and 6 bases, in that order; junction bases with no gene match: 6. CDR3 length: 14 amino acids. CDR3 coding DNA: TGTGCCAGCAGCCAGACAGGGACCGGGGATACGCAGTATTTT. It translates to CASSQTGTGDTQYF.

This chain connects TRBV14 to TRBJ1-2, with no clear D. The germline gives CDR1 SGHDN, CDR2 FVKESK. V was shortened by 4 bases and J by 2 bases, with 8 bases between the two germline ends. The CDR3 is 13 residues long. CDR3 loop: CASSPDLNYGYTF. CDR3 nucleotide sequence: TGTGCCAGCAGCCCCGACTTAAACTATGGCTACACCTTC. The full variable domain, with the rest looked up from reference TRBV14 and TRBJ1-2, is EAGVTQFPSHSVIEKGQTVTLRCDPISGHDNLYWYRRVMGKEIKFLLHFVKESKQDESGMPNNRFLAERTGGTYSTLKVQPAELEDSGVYFCASSPDLNYGYTFGSGTRLTVV.

The J gene is TRBJ2-7, the V gene TRBV15; 12 bases fit TRBD1. The CDR3 runs 15 residues. J lost 6 bases, V lost 4 bases, and 7 bases had no gene match. Germline loops: CDR1 LNHNV, CDR2 YYDKDF (reference sequence). CDR3 in amino acids: CATSIRDRGLVEQYF. The CDR3 bases are TGTGCCACCAGCATCCGGGACAGGGGGCTGGTCGAGCAGTACTTC.

This clone was found once. This chain connects TRBV4-2 to TRBJ1-1; 9 bases are shared with TRBD1. Losses at the gene ends were 5 bases for V and 1 base for J; bases not matched to a gene: 5. This CDR3 is 15 amino acids long. Germline V lookup: CDR1 LGHNA, CDR2 YNFKEQ. CDR3 residues: CASSARQGGNTEAFF. The CDR3 region has the DNA TGTGCCAGCAGCGCCCGACAGGGGGGGAACACTGAAGCTTTCTTT.

A single count supports this clone. The rearrangement uses TRBV5-4 and TRBJ2-2, with D perhaps TRBD2 (5 bases). The CDR3 length is 15 residues. V was clipped by 4 bases and J by 5 bases, with 15 bases between them. The germline gives CDR1 SGHNT, CDR2 YYREEE (reference sequence). The CDR3 reads CASSPAGSRTGELFF. The CDR3, as DNA: TGTGCCAGCAGCCCGGCGGGTAGTAGGACCGGGGAGCTGTTTTTT.

The chain joins TRBV5-1 to TRBJ2-7, with TRBD1 as a possible D gene (6 bases). The CDR3 contains 13 residues. Germline V lookup: CDR1 SGHRS, CDR2 YFSETQ. The V gene lost 0 bases and the J gene lost 9 bases, with 13 bases spanning the gap. CDR3 sequence reads: CASSLAQGNWQYF. The CDR3 nucleotides read TGCGCCAGCAGCTTGGCACAGGGAAATTGGCAGTACTTC.

The CDR3 nucleotides read TGCGCCAGCAGCTCCCGGGACTCAACCTACGAGCAGTACTTC. Encoded protein: CASSSRDSTYEQYF. The chain combines TRBV5-1 with TRBJ2-7; the D gene is possibly TRBD2 (6 bases). Looked up from germline, CDR1 is SGHRS and CDR2 is YFSETQ. Trimming pared 3 bases from V and 2 bases from J, leaving 12 bases between. The CDR3 extends over 14 amino acids.

This chain joins TRBV7-6 and TRBJ1-2; no clear D. This CDR3 has 18 amino acids. The V gene lost 1 base and the J gene lost 4 bases, with 22 bases spanning the gap. The V gene's germline CDR1 is SGHVS and CDR2 FNYEAQ. The CDR3 nucleotides are TGTGCCAGCAGCTTAGTAGAGTTCTACCAACCCACGGGCTATGGCTACACCTTC. Translated, it gives CASSLVEFYQPTGYGYTF.

This sequence joins TRBV2 and TRBJ2-7; D uncertain. CDR1 and CDR2 (germline): SNHLY, FYNNEI. The CDR3 is 13 amino acids. V shed 8 bases and J shed 3 bases, with 14 bases lying between them. The DNA of the CDR3 is TGTGCCAGCGAGGCAAGGTCAATCTACGAGCAGTACTTC. Its translation: CASEARSIYEQYF.

This chain links TRBV28 with TRBJ2-1, with 11 bases matching TRBD2. The CDR3 runs 14 residues. CDR1 is MDHEN, CDR2 SYDVKM, per germline. Germline trimming cut 2 bases from V and 9 bases from J; bases unmatched to any gene: 3. The CDR3 sequence is CASSLLAGGGEQFF. In DNA form, the CDR3 reads TGTGCCAGCAGTTTACTAGCGGGAGGTGGTGAGCAGTTCTTC.

The chain carries TRBV2 and TRBJ2-1, with 9 bases aligning to TRBD1. V was clipped by 6 bases and J by 9 bases; unmatched bases: 9. In germline, CDR1 is SNHLY, CDR2 FYNNEI. CDR3 length: 14 amino acids. The CDR3 here is CASRATGGDFEQFF. The CDR3 region has the DNA TGTGCCAGCAGAGCCACAGGGGGCGACTTTGAGCAGTTCTTC.

CDR3 in DNA: TGTGCCAGCAGCTTATCAGGCCCCCCCACTGAAGCTTTCTTT. Translated, it gives CASSLSGPPTEAFF. This sequence joins TRBV11-2 and TRBJ1-1; D is unresolved. The CDR3 sequence is 14 residues long. Per the germline V gene, CDR1 is SGHAT and CDR2 is FQNNGV. Trimming stripped 2 bases from V and 4 bases from J, with 11 bases between.

V and J are TRBV5-1 and TRBJ1-2; D not certain. Germline lookup yields CDR1 SGHRS and CDR2 YFSETQ. V dropped 5 bases and J dropped 6 bases, with 17 bases sitting between them. The CDR3 is 14 amino acids. Written as DNA, the CDR3 is TGCGCCAGCAGAACCAATGCCCGGGAGGATGGCTACACCTTC. Its protein product is CASRTNAREDGYTF.

The sample holds a few counts of this clone. CDR3 DNA sequence: TGTGCCAGCAGTCCCGGACTAGGAGCCCTGGAGCAGTACTTC. Protein sequence: CASSPGLGALEQYF. The chain employs TRBV28 and TRBJ2-7; 7 bases line up with TRBD2. The length of the CDR3 is 14 residues. With V trimmed by 5 bases and J by 7 bases, 11 bases remained unmatched. Per the germline V gene, CDR1 is MDHEN and CDR2 is SYDVKM.

This chain connects TRBV4-1 to TRBJ2-7, with 15 positions matching TRBD2. CDR1 MGHRA and CDR2 YSYEKL come from the germline V gene. V was pared by 5 bases and J by 6 bases, with 11 bases of the junction left unmatched. The CDR3 is made up of 17 amino acids. DNA of the CDR3: TGCGCCAGCAGCAGCGGACTAGCGGGAGGGCCCCGGACCGAGCAGTACTTC. Protein: CASSSGLAGGPRTEQYF.

This clone was seen a few times. The chain joins TRBV19 to TRBJ1-2; no definite D call. The CDR3 is made up of 12 amino acids. Germline CDR1 and CDR2: LNHDA and SQIVND (reference sequence). V was cut by 5 bases and J by 4 bases, with 8 bases left in between. The CDR3 DNA reads as TGTGCCAGTAGTCTCGCCAGCTATGGCTACACCTTC. It is translated as CASSLASYGYTF. The variable domain in full, with the rest retrieved from reference TRBV19 and TRBJ1-2, is DGGITQSPKYLFRKEGQNVTLSCEQNLNHDAMYWYRQDPGQGLRLIYYSQIVNDFQKGDIAEGYSVSREKKESFPLTVTSAQKNPTAFYLCASSLASYGYTFGSGTRLTVV.

The chain joins TRBV6-1 to TRBJ2-7, with D hard to call. The CDR3 loop spans 11 amino acids. V was shortened by 7 bases and J by 3 bases, with 7 bases between the two germline ends. Germline V gives CDR1 MNHNS, CDR2 SASEGT. The CDR3 nucleotides are TGTGCCAGCACTTCGAGCTACGAGCAGTACTTC. Its translation is CASTSSYEQYF.